This T cell receptor beta chain was sequenced for a study of CD8+ T cells in alopecia areata. Overall study context: Among treated patients, oral tofacitinib was administered at 5 to 10 mg twice daily.

Extracted from the samples, RNA was reverse transcribed into cDNA to serve as the sequencing template. Sequencing was performed with immunoSEQ multiplex PCR; in TCRdb, only in-frame clones are kept and a portion is missing. The sample has some 240,000 clones, about three fifths seen once; the top ten hold about 1.4%. Germline values: CDR1 GTSNPN, CDR2 SVGIG (reference sequence). The CDR3 sequence is 15 residues long. After removal of 0 bases from V and 1 base from J, the junction contained 6 bases not matched to a gene. Treatment reported: oral pan-JAK inhibitor, 5-10 mg twice daily. This material consisted of CD4+ T cells sorted from blood, taken at week 4, from a patient treated with tofacitinib. The chain recombines TRBV30 with TRBJ2-7, with TRBD1 matching 7 bases. This receptor was obtained from a human donor with alopecia areata. CDR3 DNA sequence: TGTGCCTGGAGTGTTACAGGGGCGCAGTCCTACGAGCAGTACTTC. This gives the protein CAWSVTGAQSYEQYF.